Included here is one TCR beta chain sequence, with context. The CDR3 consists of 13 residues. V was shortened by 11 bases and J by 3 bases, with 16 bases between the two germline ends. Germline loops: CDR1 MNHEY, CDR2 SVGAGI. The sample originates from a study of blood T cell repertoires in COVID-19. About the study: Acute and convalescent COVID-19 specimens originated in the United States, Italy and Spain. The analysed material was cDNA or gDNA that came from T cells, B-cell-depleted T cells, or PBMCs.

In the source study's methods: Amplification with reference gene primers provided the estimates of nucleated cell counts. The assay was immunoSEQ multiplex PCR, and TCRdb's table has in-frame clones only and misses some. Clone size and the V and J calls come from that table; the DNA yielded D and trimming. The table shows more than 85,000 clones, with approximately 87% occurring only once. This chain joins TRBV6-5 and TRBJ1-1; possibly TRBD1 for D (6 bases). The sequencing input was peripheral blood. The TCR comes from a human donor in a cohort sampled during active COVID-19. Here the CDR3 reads CAVLRGWDTEAFF. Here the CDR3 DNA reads TGTGCCGTACTCAGGGGTTGGGACACTGAAGCTTTCTTT.